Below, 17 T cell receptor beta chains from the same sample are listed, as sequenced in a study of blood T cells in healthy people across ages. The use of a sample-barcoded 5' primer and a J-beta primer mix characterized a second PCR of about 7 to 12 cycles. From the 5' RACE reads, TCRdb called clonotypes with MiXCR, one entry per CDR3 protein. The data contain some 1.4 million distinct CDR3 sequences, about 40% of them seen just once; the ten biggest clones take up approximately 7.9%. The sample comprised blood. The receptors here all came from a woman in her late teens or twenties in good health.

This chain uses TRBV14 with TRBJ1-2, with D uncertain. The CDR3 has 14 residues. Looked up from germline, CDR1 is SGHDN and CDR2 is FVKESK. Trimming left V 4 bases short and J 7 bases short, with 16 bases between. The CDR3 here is CASSPVIRDSGYTF. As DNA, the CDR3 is TGTGCCAGCAGCCCCGTCATCCGGGATTCTGGCTACACCTTC.

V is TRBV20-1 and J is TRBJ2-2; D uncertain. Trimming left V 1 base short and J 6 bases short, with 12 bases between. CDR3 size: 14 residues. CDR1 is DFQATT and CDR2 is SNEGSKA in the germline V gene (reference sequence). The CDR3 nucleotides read TGCAGTGCTAGAGTGGGGTGGGGTTCCGGGGAGCTGTTTTTT. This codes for CSARVGWGSGELFF.

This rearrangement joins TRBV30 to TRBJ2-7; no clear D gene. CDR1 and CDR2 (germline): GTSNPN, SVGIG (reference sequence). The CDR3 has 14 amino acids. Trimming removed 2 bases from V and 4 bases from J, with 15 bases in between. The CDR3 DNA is TGTGCCTGGAGTAAAGCGACTGCTACGTACGAGCAGTACTTC. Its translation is CAWSKATATYEQYF.

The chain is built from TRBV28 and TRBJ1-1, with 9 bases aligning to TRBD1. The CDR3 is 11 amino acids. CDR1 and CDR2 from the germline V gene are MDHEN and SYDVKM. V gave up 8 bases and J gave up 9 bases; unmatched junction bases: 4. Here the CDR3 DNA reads TGTGCCAGCTTACAGGGGGCGAAAGCTTTCTTT. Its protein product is CASLQGAKAFF.

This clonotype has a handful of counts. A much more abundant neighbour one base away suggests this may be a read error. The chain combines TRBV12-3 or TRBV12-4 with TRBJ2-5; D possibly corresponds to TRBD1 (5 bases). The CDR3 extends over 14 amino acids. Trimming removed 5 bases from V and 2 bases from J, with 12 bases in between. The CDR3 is CASSVGAHQETQYF. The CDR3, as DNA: TGTGCCAGCAGTGTAGGGGCGCATCAAGAGACCCAGTACTTC.

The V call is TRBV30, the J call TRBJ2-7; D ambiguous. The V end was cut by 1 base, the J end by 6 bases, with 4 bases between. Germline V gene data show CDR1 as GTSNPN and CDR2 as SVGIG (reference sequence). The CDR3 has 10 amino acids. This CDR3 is CAWSGPEQYF. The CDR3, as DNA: TGTGCCTGGAGTGGCCCCGAGCAGTACTTC.

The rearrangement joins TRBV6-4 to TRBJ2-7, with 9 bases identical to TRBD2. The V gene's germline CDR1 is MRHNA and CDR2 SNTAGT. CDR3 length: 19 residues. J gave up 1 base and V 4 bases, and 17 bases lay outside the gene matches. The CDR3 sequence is CASSADAPICSGSSYEQYF. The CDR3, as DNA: TGTGCCAGCAGTGCCGACGCCCCTATCTGTAGCGGGAGTTCCTACGAGCAGTACTTC.

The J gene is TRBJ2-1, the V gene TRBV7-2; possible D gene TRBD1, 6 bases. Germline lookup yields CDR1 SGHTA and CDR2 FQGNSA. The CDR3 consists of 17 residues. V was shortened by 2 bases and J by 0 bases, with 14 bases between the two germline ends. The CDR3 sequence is CASSLSPDSLSYNEQFF. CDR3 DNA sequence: TGTGCCAGCAGCTTAAGTCCGGACAGTCTCTCCTACAATGAGCAGTTCTTC.

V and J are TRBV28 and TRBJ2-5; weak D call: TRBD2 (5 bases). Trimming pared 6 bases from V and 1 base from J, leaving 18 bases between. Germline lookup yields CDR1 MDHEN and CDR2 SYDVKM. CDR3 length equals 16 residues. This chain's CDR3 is CASSLQVDWFQETQYF. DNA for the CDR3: TGTGCCAGCAGCTTACAAGTGGACTGGTTCCAAGAGACCCAGTACTTC.

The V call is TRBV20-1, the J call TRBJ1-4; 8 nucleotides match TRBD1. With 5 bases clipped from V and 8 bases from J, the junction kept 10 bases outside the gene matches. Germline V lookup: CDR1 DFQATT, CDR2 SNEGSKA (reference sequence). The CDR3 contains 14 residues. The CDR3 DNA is TGCAGTGCTCAGCTCGGGACAGGCGGCGAAAAACTGTTTTTT. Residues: CSAQLGTGGEKLFF.

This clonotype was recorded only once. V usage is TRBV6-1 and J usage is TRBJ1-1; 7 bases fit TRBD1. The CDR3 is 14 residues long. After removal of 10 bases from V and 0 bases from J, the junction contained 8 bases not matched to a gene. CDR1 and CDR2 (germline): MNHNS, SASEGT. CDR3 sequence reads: CAIHQGVLNTEAFF. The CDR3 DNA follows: TGTGCCATCCACCAGGGGGTCTTGAACACTGAAGCTTTCTTT.

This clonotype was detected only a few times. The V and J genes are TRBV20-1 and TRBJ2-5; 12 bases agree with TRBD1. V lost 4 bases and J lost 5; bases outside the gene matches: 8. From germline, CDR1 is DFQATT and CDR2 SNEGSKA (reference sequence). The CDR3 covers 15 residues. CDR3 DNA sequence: TGCAGTGCTATAAACCCGGGACAGGGGGCTGAGACCCAGTACTTC. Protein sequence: CSAINPGQGAETQYF.

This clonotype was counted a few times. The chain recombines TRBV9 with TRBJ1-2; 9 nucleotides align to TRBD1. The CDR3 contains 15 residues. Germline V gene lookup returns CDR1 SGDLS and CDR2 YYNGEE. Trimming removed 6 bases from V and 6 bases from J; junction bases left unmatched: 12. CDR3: CASTVTGTGFNGYTF. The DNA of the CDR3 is TGTGCCAGCACCGTTACCGGGACAGGGTTTAATGGCTACACCTTC.

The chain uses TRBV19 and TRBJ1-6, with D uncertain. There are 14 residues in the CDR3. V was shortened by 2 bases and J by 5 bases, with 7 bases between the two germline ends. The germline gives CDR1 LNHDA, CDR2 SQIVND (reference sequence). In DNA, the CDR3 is TGTGCCAGTAGTATACGAACTGATAATTCACCCCTCCACTTT. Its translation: CASSIRTDNSPLHF.

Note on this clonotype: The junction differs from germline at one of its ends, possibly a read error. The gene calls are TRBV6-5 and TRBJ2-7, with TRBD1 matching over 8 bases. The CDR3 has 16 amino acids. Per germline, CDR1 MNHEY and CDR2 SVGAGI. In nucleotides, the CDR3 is TGTACCAGCAGTTCCCCAAGGACAGGGATCCCCTACGAGCAGTACTTC. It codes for CTSSSPRTGIPYEQYF.

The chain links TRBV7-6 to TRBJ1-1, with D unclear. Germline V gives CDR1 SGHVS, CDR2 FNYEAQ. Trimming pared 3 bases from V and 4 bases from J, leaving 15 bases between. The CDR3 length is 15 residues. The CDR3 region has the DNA TGTGCCAGCAGCTTCCGAACAGAGTTGGGCACTGAAGCTTTCTTT. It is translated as CASSFRTELGTEAFF.

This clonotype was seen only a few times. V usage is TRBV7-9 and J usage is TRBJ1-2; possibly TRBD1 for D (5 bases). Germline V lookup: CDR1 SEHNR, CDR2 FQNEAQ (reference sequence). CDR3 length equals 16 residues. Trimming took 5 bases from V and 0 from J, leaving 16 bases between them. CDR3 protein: CASSPSGDHPNYGYTF. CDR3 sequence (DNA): TGTGCCAGCAGCCCCTCGGGGGACCATCCTAACTATGGCTACACCTTC.